This T cell receptor (beta chain) appears in the sequencing data of a study of post-analysis software for immune sequencing data (dated by TCRdb to 2014 to 2015). Notes on the research overall: Disease courses on record covered relapsing-remitting, secondary progressive and progressive-relapsing multiple sclerosis, though some patients had no subtype annotation. A subset of samples was prepared in parallel using single-end sample barcoding, then pooled and co-amplified after Illumina adapter ligation. The patient repertoires were compared against 11 previously published healthy control repertoires obtained from donors aged roughly 6 to 26 years.

Overall study results and their limits: Normalized Chao1 diversity was significantly lower in multiple sclerosis patients than controls, suggesting substantial peripheral T-cell clonal expansion. The multiple sclerosis patient group was slightly younger than the control group. Significantly higher frequencies in patients than in controls were found for a few TRBV segments, including TRBV5-6, TRBV5-1 and TRBV20-1. When samples were clustered directly using the F measure, samples prepared in the same batch co-clustered strongly, which prompted a batch-effect correction.

This clonotype was observed many times. Which antigen it targets is not known. No quality values exist for individual bases; no much larger clone is one base distant. Trimmed from V: 7 bases; trimmed from J: 6 bases; junction bases lacking a gene match: 11. Sequences SQVTM (CDR1) and ANQGSEA (CDR2) are obtained from the germline V gene. The CDR3 runs 15 amino acids, cysteine and phenylalanine included. Only the CDR3 region is kept as DNA, spanning 45 bases read in frame from base 1. TCR beta repertoires were profiled from peripheral blood of over 10 young patients with multiple sclerosis to demonstrate the VDJtools post-analysis software. The multiple sclerosis patients were children and adolescents ranging in age from 6 to 15 years. Libraries were constructed by PCR. The listed sequencing device is Illumina HiSeq 2500. To reduce PCR and sequencing biases, unique molecular identifiers were incorporated into the TCR beta cDNA libraries. Some 500,000 cDNA molecules were obtained per 1 to 10 million input T cells, so each molecule approximated one T cell. The patient libraries were prepared and sequenced using the same protocol as the earlier healthy control dataset. Within a given batch, samples were prepared together, multiplexed and sequenced on the same HiSeq lane. In the authors' own workflow: MIGEC handled the raw barcoded reads, throwing out single-read molecular identifier groups before consensus assembly and CDR3 extraction. VDJtools was used for post-analysis of the clonotype tables, and diversity was normalized by down-sampling every dataset to the size of the smallest sample. To correct batch-related cross-sample contamination, repertoire overlap clustering matched CDR3 amino acid sequences but not nucleotide sequences. Through fastp at Q25 and MiXCR, TCRdb rebuilt clones from the public reads, retaining in-frame beta chains. One record per CDR3 amino acid sequence lists the most common genes and DNA. These V and J calls originate from TCRdb's pipeline instead of the authors' own analysis. Across this sample there are about 760,000 distinct CDR3 sequences, with 25% to 30% seen only once. Of the sample, 0.55% to 0.65% falls within the top ten clones.

The V and J genes are TRBV29-1 and TRBJ2-1; TRBD2 matches 11 bases in the middle. The sequenced sample consisted of blood. This clonotype originated in a girl aged 10 to 17 with multiple sclerosis. The CDR3 loop reads CSGRVSGRESNEQFF. In nucleotides, the sequence is TGCAGCGGCCGGGTTAGCGGGAGGGAGAGCAATGAGCAGTTCTTC.